This entry describes one T cell receptor beta chain. This clonotype was found a few times. The target of this receptor is not known. Per-base quality was not reported, and no clone a single base away is much larger than it. The reads were generated on an Illumina NovaSeq 6000. cDNA libraries for TCRalpha and TCRbeta were prepared by 5'RACE using constant-segment primers, with sample barcodes and unique molecular identifiers added. Trizol reagent was used to extract RNA from every sample. The libraries were amplified in two PCR steps, and the second step added a second sample barcode and Illumina TruSeq adapters. Libraries were sequenced on an Illumina NovaSeq with 2 x 150 bp paired-end reads. The original pipeline was this. The reads were demultiplexed and collapsed into UMI-guided consensus sequences using migec v1.2.7. With mixcr v2.1.11, UMI consensuses were aligned to TRA and TRB V and J templates and assembled into clonotypes. A clonotype was counted as expanded or contracted only when both edgeR and NoisET called the clonotype significant, with the noise models trained on biological replicates. For edgeR calls, the thresholds were a false discovery rate-adjusted p below 0.01 and a log2 fold-change of 1. As an exploratory analysis of dynamics, max-normalized trajectories of the 1000 most abundant clonotypes were examined by PCA with hierarchical clustering. Each responding clone was given a CD4 or CD8 phenotype based on the CD4+ and CD8+ repertoires, which had been sequenced separately. Using fastp trimming at Q25 and MiXCR clonotype assembly, TCRdb reanalyzed the public sequencing data and kept in-frame beta chains. When rows share a CDR3 protein, they turn into one entry using the most common DNA and genes. Clone size and V and J calls follow TCRdb, not the original study. The sample contains 300,000 to 400,000 distinct CDR3 sequences, under 25% of them found a single time. The ten largest clones add up to 9.5% to 15% of the sample.

The data derive from a study of T-cell memory formation after mild COVID-19 (dated by TCRdb to the early 2020s). At the level of the whole study: TCR sequence clusters from the two donors were found to be largely donor specific. The cohort was made up of two young adult volunteers, one female and one male, who were previously healthy. Longitudinal TCRalpha and TCRbeta repertoire sequencing tracked T-cell clones expanding and contracting after mild COVID-19 in a couple of donors.

The germline V gene supplies CDR1 SGHDT and CDR2 YYEEEE. After removal of 2 bases from V and 7 bases from J, the junction retains 3 bases not matched to a gene. The CDR3 covers 14 residues, taking in both the cysteine and the phenylalanine. Just the 42-base CDR3 DNA is kept, in frame starting at base 1. Ficoll-Paque density gradient centrifugation was used to isolate PBMCs. Study-wide conclusions, independent of this receptor: SARS-CoV-2 specificity was not confirmed for the second-wave clones peaking on day 37. Only two mild cases were covered by the study, and larger cohorts that include severe cases with pre-infection samples were considered necessary. Some responding clones were detected in pre-infection memory, suggesting pre-existing cross-reactive memory T cells joined the SARS-CoV-2 response. Contracting CD4+ clones turned up mainly in the CM and EM memory subsets, whereas EMRA was where CD8+ clones were enriched. Clones that contracted from day 15 to 85 showed balanced CD4/CD8 phenotypes, whereas a second wave of clones that expanded from day 15 to 37 leaned towards CD4+.

The V and J genes are TRBV5-6 and TRBJ1-6; TRBD1 fits 7 bases in the junction. The source of this sequence is an adult woman who had mild COVID-19 (a few samples of this study predate the infection). The sample titles of this study are shuffled in the database, so cell type and time point are left out; the donor was told from shared clones. Sequencing was carried out using PBMCs or a T cell subset sorted from them (not recorded which). At the DNA level, the sequence is TGTGCCAGCAGCTTACAGGGGACGAATTCACCCCTCCACTTT. Translated, it reads CASSLQGTNSPLHF.